The next 24 T cell receptor beta chains were all read from a single sample in a study of immune characterization of retroperitoneal liposarcoma (dated by TCRdb to about 2019). To prepare the library, PCR was applied. The sample was run on a NextSeq 500. Starting from the raw public reads, TCRdb applied fastp trimming at Q25, assembled clones with MiXCR and retained in-frame beta chains. When rows share a CDR3 protein, they turn into one entry using the most common DNA and genes. The sample table records over 700 distinct CDR3 sequences; 25% to 35% of these occur just once. Clones ranked in the top ten supply under 20% of the sample. Sequencing was carried out using tumor tissue. These receptors were collected from a male donor with retroperitoneal liposarcoma.

V is TRBV6-1 and J is TRBJ2-1, with TRBD2 matching 10 bases. The J call is in doubt because the DNA end fits TRBJ2-7 better. The CDR3 runs 14 residues. CDR1 and CDR2 (germline): MNHNS, SASEGT. The DNA of the CDR3 is TGTGCCAGCAGTGGGCTAGCGGGAGTACATGAGCAGTACTTC. Translation: CASSGLAGVHEQYF.

The chain combines TRBV6-6 with TRBJ2-1; possibly TRBD1 for D (5 bases). The germline V and J ends were trimmed by 8 bases and 0 bases, with 14 bases remaining between them. Germline CDR1 reads MNHNY; CDR2 reads SVGAGI (reference sequence). The CDR3 has 15 residues. CDR3 nucleotides: TGTGCCAGCTGCTCGGCAGGGCCCTCCTACAATGAGCAGTTCTTC. Translating it yields CASCSAGPSYNEQFF.

This clonotype was seen more than once but under ten times. This sequence joins TRBV7-2 and TRBJ2-1; TRBD1 might be the D (7 bases). The J call may be faulty, since TRBJ2-7 better matches the DNA end. This CDR3 has 15 residues. Looked up from germline, CDR1 is SGHTA and CDR2 is FQGNSA. The CDR3 is CASSSTGWERAEQYF. The CDR3 DNA is TGTGCCAGCAGCTCGACAGGGTGGGAGCGGGCCGAGCAGTACTTC.

This clonotype showed up just a few times. The chain uses TRBV7-2 and TRBJ2-4; TRBD2 matches at 8 bases. The closer fit of TRBJ2-7 to the DNA end suggests the J call may be wrong. CDR3 length: 15 residues. Germline lookup yields CDR1 SGHTA and CDR2 FQGNSA. The CDR3 sequence: CASNPGGTITYEQYF. CDR3 sequence (DNA): TGTGCCAGCAATCCGGGGGGGACCATAACCTACGAGCAGTACTTC.

This clonotype is large (0.1 to 1%). This chain joins TRBV6-1 and TRBJ2-1; 7 nucleotides match TRBD2. The V and J ends lost 3 bases and 0 bases, in that order; junction bases with no gene match: 8. CDR3 size: 17 residues. Germline CDR1 and CDR2: MNHNS and SASEGT. The CDR3 sequence: CASSEVPGDYSYNEQFF. The CDR3 DNA reads TGTGCCAGCAGTGAGGTCCCCGGGGACTACTCCTACAATGAGCAGTTCTTC.

The V gene is TRBV6-1, the J gene TRBJ2-1, with TRBD2 identical over 7 bases. The DNA matches TRBJ2-7 better at its end, which makes the J call doubtful. Looked up from germline, CDR1 is MNHNS and CDR2 is SASEGT. CDR3 size: 13 residues. CDR3 DNA: TGTGCCAGCAGTGCCGGGACTATTTACGAGCAGTACTTC. The encoded protein is CASSAGTIYEQYF.

This chain joins TRBV7-2 and TRBJ2-1; TRBD2 might be the D (5 bases). CDR1 is SGHTA, CDR2 FQGNSA, per germline. Deletions cut 5 bases from V and 13 bases from J, with 24 bases between. This CDR3 has 15 amino acids. CDR3 region: CASSGELGVGETQFF. CDR3 DNA: TGTGCCAGCAGCGGCGAGCTGGGTGTGGGAGAGACCCAGTTCTTC. The variable domain in full, with the rest retrieved from reference TRBV7-2 and TRBJ2-1, is GAGVSQSPSNKVTEKGKDVELRCDPISGHTALYWYRQSLGQGLEFLIYFQGNSAPDKSGLPSDRFSAERTGGSVSTLTIQRTQQEDSAVYLCASSGELGVGETQFFGPGTRLTVL.

The J gene is TRBJ2-1, the V gene TRBV11-3; 10 bases line up with TRBD2. With 5 bases clipped from V and 4 bases from J, the junction kept 5 bases outside the gene matches. Germline CDR1 and CDR2: SGHNT and YENEEA. CDR3 size: 15 residues. This CDR3 is CASSPTSGTYNEQFF. The CDR3 coding sequence is TGTGCCAGCAGCCCTACTAGCGGGACATACAATGAGCAGTTCTTC.

A word on this clonotype: A clone one base away is much larger, so this may be a read error. The chain couples TRBV6-1 to TRBJ2-1; TRBD2 agrees at 12 bases. Germline CDR1 and CDR2: MNHNS and SASEGT. The CDR3 runs 16 residues. V trimming: 6 bases; J trimming: 13 bases; junction bases outside the gene matches: 16. The DNA of the CDR3 is TGTGCCAGCAGGCTCCTAGCGGGAGGGGCTGATGCGACCCAGTTCTTC. It specifies CASRLLAGGADATQFF.

The V and J genes are TRBV7-2 and TRBJ2-1, with 7 positions matching TRBD2. Germline V gene data show CDR1 as SGHTA and CDR2 as FQGNSA. This CDR3 comprises 15 residues. V gave up 3 bases and J gave up 5 bases; unmatched junction bases: 7. CDR3 sequence: CASSLVAGADNEQFF. The CDR3 DNA sequence: TGTGCCAGCAGCTTGGTGGCGGGAGCGGACAATGAGCAGTTCTTC.

Sample share makes this clonotype large. DNA for the CDR3: TGTGCCAGCAGACTGAGAAGGAGGACAGGGACCTACAATGAGCAGTTCTTC. Its protein product is CASRLRRRTGTYNEQFF. V gene TRBV12-3 or TRBV12-4 combines with J gene TRBJ2-1, with 8 bases identical to TRBD1. CDR3 length: 17 amino acids. V lost 6 bases to trimming and J lost 2 bases; unmatched junction nucleotides: 12.

The count of this clonotype is one. The rearrangement links TRBV6-8 to TRBJ1-1, with 8 bases matching TRBD1. Trimming took 7 bases from V and 1 from J; bases not matched to a gene: 20. CDR1 is MNHGY and CDR2 is SAAAGT in the germline V gene. The CDR3 is made up of 19 amino acids. CDR3 protein: CASNRLPGTGYRRNTEAFF. The DNA of the CDR3 is TGTGCCAGCAATCGACTCCCGGGGACAGGCTATCGGAGGAACACTGAAGCTTTCTTT.

By frequency in the sample, this clonotype is large. The chain uses TRBV7-2 and TRBJ2-1, with 9 positions matching TRBD2. CDR1 and CDR2 (germline): SGHTA, FQGNSA. Trimming took 3 bases from V and 10 from J; bases not matched to a gene: 7. The CDR3 length is 14 residues. CDR3 sequence: CASSFSGSTYEQFF. CDR3 sequence (DNA): TGTGCCAGCAGCTTTAGCGGGAGCACCTACGAGCAGTTCTTC.

The chain carries TRBV11-2 and TRBJ2-1; 8 bases agree with TRBD2. This CDR3 comprises 17 residues. V shed 1 base, J shed 2 bases, and the junction held 7 bases outside the gene matches. CDR1 and CDR2 (germline): SGHAT, FQNNGV. The CDR3 spells CASSLGLGTRTYNEQFF. CDR3 sequence (DNA): TGTGCCAGCAGCTTAGGGTTAGGGACTAGGACCTACAATGAGCAGTTCTTC.

The CDR3 loop is CASSTRGQPGLAGGPDEQYF. CDR3 nucleotide sequence: TGTGCCAGCAGTACCCGAGGACAACCCGGACTAGCGGGAGGGCCCGACGAGCAGTACTTC. The J gene is TRBJ2-7, the V gene TRBV6-1, with 15 positions matching TRBD2. The CDR3 contains 20 residues. The ends lost 5 bases at V and 5 bases at J; junction bases unmatched: 19. The germline CDR1 and CDR2 sequences are MNHNS and SASEGT.

By sample fraction, this clonotype is large. The rearrangement uses TRBV27 and TRBJ2-1; 10 bases are a match to TRBD2. The end of the DNA fits TRBJ2-7 better, so the J call may be wrong. Germline V gene sequence: CDR1 MNHEY, CDR2 SMNVEV (reference sequence). The CDR3 extends over 12 amino acids. CDR3 in amino acids: CATGTSDYEQYF. The CDR3, as DNA: TGTGCCACCGGGACTAGCGACTACGAGCAGTACTTC.

This clonotype came up a few times. This chain links TRBV6-5 with TRBJ2-7; 13 nucleotides match TRBD2. Looked up from germline, CDR1 is MNHEY and CDR2 is SVGAGI. Trimming at V came to 7 bases and at J to 6 bases, leaving 6 bases not matched to a gene. This CDR3 region has 14 residues. The CDR3 reads CASTTGTSGTEQYF. The CDR3, as DNA: TGTGCCAGCACAACCGGGACTAGCGGGACCGAGCAGTACTTC.

V is TRBV3-1 and J is TRBJ2-1; no firm D call. This CDR3 spans 13 amino acids. The germline V and J ends were trimmed by 2 bases and 9 bases, with 11 bases remaining between them. Germline values: CDR1 LGHDT, CDR2 YNNKEL (reference sequence). CDR3 residues: CASSQSRASEQFF. The CDR3 DNA is TGTGCCAGCAGCCAATCTAGGGCTAGTGAGCAGTTCTTC.

This clonotype is large by share. The chain links TRBV6-1 to TRBJ2-2; 8 bases are a match to TRBD2. The V gene's germline CDR1 is MNHNS and CDR2 SASEGT. CDR3 size: 15 residues. V lost 7 bases to trimming and J lost 2 bases; unmatched junction nucleotides: 6. The CDR3 DNA follows: TGTGCCAGCATACGGGCGGGGGGAAACACCGGGGAGCTGTTTTTT. Translating it yields CASIRAGGNTGELFF.

The chain carries TRBV7-2 and TRBJ2-1, with 10 bases lining up with TRBD2. Germline V gene lookup returns CDR1 SGHTA and CDR2 FQGNSA. This CDR3 is 15 amino acids long. Unmatched junction bases numbered 8, after V lost 5 bases and J lost 7 bases. The CDR3 sequence: CASSRALAGVNEQFF. For the CDR3, the DNA is TGTGCCAGCAGCCGGGCGCTAGCGGGAGTGAATGAGCAGTTCTTC.

The chain carries TRBV12-3 or TRBV12-4 and TRBJ1-3; D ambiguous. V was cut by 3 bases and J by 6 bases, with 12 bases left in between. The CDR3 sequence is 14 residues long. CDR3 sequence reads: CASSFSLLENTIYF. The CDR3 nucleotides are TGTGCCAGCAGTTTCAGTCTTCTAGAAAACACCATATATTTT.

V is TRBV6-5 and J is TRBJ2-1; perhaps TRBD2 as D (6 bases). The ends were cut back, 8 bases at V and 7 bases at J, with 24 bases in the middle. The CDR3 totals 16 residues. CDR1 is MNHEY and CDR2 is SVGAGI in the germline V gene. The DNA of the CDR3 is TGTGCCAGCTCCCCTAGAGGCGCGAGGAGGGTGAATGAGCAGTTCTTC. Translated, it gives CASSPRGARRVNEQFF.

The rearrangement joins TRBV6-5 to TRBJ2-7; D is uncertain. The germline V and J ends were trimmed by 5 bases and 3 bases, with 17 bases remaining between them. The germline gives CDR1 MNHEY, CDR2 SVGAGI. The CDR3 has 15 residues. Here the CDR3 reads CASSDGPPGLYEQYF. CDR3 DNA sequence: TGTGCCAGCAGTGACGGACCGCCTGGCCTCTACGAGCAGTACTTC.

This clonotype showed up just a few times. This sequence joins TRBV4-1 and TRBJ2-2; TRBD1 is a possible D gene (5 bases). V lost 6 bases to trimming and J lost 4 bases, with 21 bases between them. The CDR3 runs 17 residues. Germline CDR1 and CDR2: MGHRA and YSYEKL. The CDR3 nucleotides are TGCGCCAGCAGTAGGACACCGGTACCGGATAGCACCGGGGAGCTGTTTTTT. Its protein is CASSRTPVPDSTGELFF.